The rows below give T cell receptor beta chains drawn from one sample of a study of cytomegalovirus exposure and HLA in healthy donors. Clones were read by immunoSEQ multiplex PCR, and TCRdb kept only the in-frame ones, dropping some. This sample has approximately 120,000 clones, with around three quarters found just once. The sequenced sample was PBMCs. The receptors were sampled from a woman aged 50 to 60 in good health and CMV-seronegative. Both conserved end residues are part of each CDR3. D genes are given only for firm matches. Size tells how often a clone was seen (once, few, many) or the class of an expanded clone, and some rows leave it out.

clone size: few; CDR3 length: 14; J gene: TRBJ2-1; D gene: TRBD2; V gene: TRBV7-6; CDR3 protein: CASSLSGRAGEQFF; CDR3 DNA: TGTGCCAGCAGCTTAAGCGGGAGGGCTGGTGAGCAGTTCTTC
clone size: -; CDR3 length: 15; J gene: TRBJ2-1; D gene: TRBD2; V gene: TRBV19; CDR3 protein: CASSKTSGSGNEQFF; CDR3 DNA: TGTGCCAGTAGCAAGACTAGCGGGAGTGGCAATGAGCAGTTCTTC
clone size: -; CDR3 length: 15; J gene: TRBJ1-6; D gene: TRBD1; V gene: TRBV2; CDR3 protein: CARGEAQGRNSPLHF; CDR3 DNA: TGTGCCAGGGGCGAGGCACAGGGGAGGAATTCACCCCTCCACTTT
clone size: -; CDR3 length: 16; J gene: TRBJ2-2; D gene: TRBD1; V gene: TRBV19; CDR3 protein: CASTTDRGSSTGELFF; CDR3 DNA: TGTGCCAGTACCACGGACAGGGGTAGTTCGACCGGGGAGCTGTTTTTT
clone size: few; CDR3 length: 14; J gene: TRBJ2-7; D gene: -; V gene: TRBV14; CDR3 protein: CASSAYRERYEQYF; CDR3 DNA: TGTGCCAGCAGTGCTTATCGGGAGAGGTACGAGCAGTACTTC
clone size: -; CDR3 length: 14; J gene: TRBJ2-7; D gene: TRBD2; V gene: TRBV4-2; CDR3 protein: CASSQSGLAAEQYF; CDR3 DNA: TGTGCCAGCAGCCAAAGTGGACTAGCGGCCGAGCAGTACTTC
clone size: -; CDR3 length: 15; J gene: TRBJ2-7; D gene: -; V gene: TRBV6-5; CDR3 protein: CASSYSIAASYEQYF; CDR3 DNA: TGTGCCAGCAGTTACTCGATAGCGGCTTCCTACGAGCAGTACTTC
clone size: -; CDR3 length: 14; J gene: TRBJ2-1; D gene: TRBD1; V gene: TRBV10-3; CDR3 protein: CAIKPGQTNNEQFF; CDR3 DNA: TGTGCCATCAAACCGGGACAGACAAACAATGAGCAGTTCTTC
clone size: -; CDR3 length: 13; J gene: TRBJ2-3; D gene: -; V gene: TRBV28; CDR3 protein: CASSGAGTDTQYF; CDR3 DNA: TGTGCCAGCAGTGGGGCCGGCACAGATACGCAGTATTTT
clone size: -; CDR3 length: 14; J gene: TRBJ1-1; D gene: -; V gene: TRBV5-1; CDR3 protein: CASSFQGGNTEAFF; CDR3 DNA: TGCGCCAGCAGCTTTCAGGGAGGGAACACTGAAGCTTTCTTT
clone size: -; CDR3 length: 15; J gene: TRBJ2-1; D gene: TRBD2; V gene: TRBV10-3; CDR3 protein: CAIKGGLAKYNEQFF; CDR3 DNA: TGTGCCATCAAAGGCGGACTAGCCAAGTACAATGAGCAGTTCTTC
clone size: -; CDR3 length: 14; J gene: TRBJ2-3; D gene: -; V gene: TRBV9; CDR3 protein: CASSVASGTDTQYF; CDR3 DNA: TGTGCCAGCAGCGTAGCTTCAGGAACAGATACGCAGTATTTT
clone size: -; CDR3 length: 16; J gene: TRBJ2-7; D gene: TRBD2; V gene: TRBV7-9; CDR3 protein: CSSSLSGGRAFDEQYF; CDR3 DNA: TGTTCCAGCAGCTTAAGTGGCGGGAGGGCCTTTGACGAGCAGTACTTC
clone size: -; CDR3 length: 20; J gene: TRBJ2-3; D gene: -; V gene: TRBV4-1; CDR3 protein: CASSQDMYMRPSGSTDTQYF; CDR3 DNA: TGCGCCAGCAGCCAAGATATGTACATGAGGCCCAGCGGGAGCACAGATACGCAGTATTTT
clone size: few; CDR3 length: 14; J gene: TRBJ1-1; D gene: TRBD1; V gene: TRBV2; CDR3 protein: CASSAGTGVTEAFF; CDR3 DNA: TGTGCCAGCAGTGCCGGGACAGGGGTCACTGAAGCTTTCTTT
clone size: -; CDR3 length: 15; J gene: TRBJ2-5; D gene: TRBD2; V gene: TRBV9; CDR3 protein: CASSGLLAGQETQYF; CDR3 DNA: TGTGCCAGCAGCGGACTACTAGCGGGCCAAGAGACCCAGTACTTC
clone size: -; CDR3 length: 16; J gene: TRBJ2-7; D gene: TRBD2; V gene: TRBV10-2; CDR3 protein: CASRPILAGGDYEQYF; CDR3 DNA: TGCGCCAGCAGACCAATACTAGCGGGAGGAGACTACGAGCAGTACTTC
clone size: -; CDR3 length: 14; J gene: TRBJ2-1; D gene: -; V gene: TRBV2; CDR3 protein: CASLIERNVHEQFF; CDR3 DNA: TGTGCCAGCCTCATCGAGCGGAATGTCCATGAGCAGTTCTTC
clone size: -; CDR3 length: 16; J gene: TRBJ2-3; D gene: -; V gene: TRBV7-9; CDR3 protein: CSSSARQEFFGDTQYF; CDR3 DNA: TGTTCCAGCAGCGCGCGACAAGAATTCTTTGGAGATACGCAGTATTTT
clone size: -; CDR3 length: 15; J gene: TRBJ2-7; D gene: TRBD2; V gene: TRBV7-8; CDR3 protein: CASSLTSGRAEEQYF; CDR3 DNA: TGTGCCAGCAGCTTAACTAGCGGGAGGGCGGAGGAGCAGTACTTC
clone size: -; CDR3 length: 16; J gene: TRBJ2-7; D gene: TRBD1; V gene: TRBV5-1; CDR3 protein: CASSPPTDRAYDEQYF; CDR3 DNA: TGCGCCAGCAGCCCCCCTACGGACAGGGCTTATGACGAGCAGTACTTC
clone size: -; CDR3 length: 14; J gene: TRBJ1-1; D gene: -; V gene: TRBV19; CDR3 protein: CASSQIGGDAEAFF; CDR3 DNA: TGTGCCAGTAGTCAGATAGGCGGGGACGCTGAAGCTTTCTTT
clone size: -; CDR3 length: 14; J gene: TRBJ2-1; D gene: -; V gene: TRBV4-1; CDR3 protein: CASSQVRDSNEQFF; CDR3 DNA: TGCGCCAGCAGCCAGGTCCGGGACTCCAATGAGCAGTTCTTC
clone size: -; CDR3 length: 18; J gene: TRBJ1-5; D gene: -; V gene: TRBV19; CDR3 protein: CASSIVWRLDRRGPLQHF; CDR3 DNA: TGTGCCAGTAGTATTGTTTGGAGGTTAGACAGGCGCGGACCGCTCCAGCATTTT
clone size: -; CDR3 length: 14; J gene: TRBJ2-3; D gene: -; V gene: TRBV7-9; CDR3 protein: CASSLWAGTDTQYF; CDR3 DNA: TGTGCCAGCAGCTTATGGGCGGGAACAGATACGCAGTATTTT
clone size: -; CDR3 length: 14; J gene: TRBJ2-5; D gene: -; V gene: TRBV10-1; CDR3 protein: CASSETGSIETQYF; CDR3 DNA: TGCGCCAGCAGTGAGACAGGGTCCATAGAGACCCAGTACTTC
clone size: -; CDR3 length: 15; J gene: TRBJ1-4; D gene: TRBD1; V gene: TRBV15; CDR3 protein: CATSRMGQVHEKLFF; CDR3 DNA: TGTGCCACCAGCAGAATGGGACAGGTTCATGAAAAACTGTTTTTT
clone size: -; CDR3 length: 15; J gene: TRBJ1-1; D gene: -; V gene: TRBV27; CDR3 protein: CASSPMGGGGTEAFF; CDR3 DNA: TGTGCCAGCAGTCCAATGGGGGGAGGGGGTACTGAAGCTTTCTTT
clone size: few; CDR3 length: 13; J gene: TRBJ2-5; D gene: -; V gene: TRBV14; CDR3 protein: CASSRQVSETQYF; CDR3 DNA: TGTGCCAGCAGCCGACAGGTCTCGGAGACCCAGTACTTC
clone size: few; CDR3 length: 15; J gene: TRBJ2-1; D gene: TRBD1; V gene: TRBV11-2; CDR3 protein: CASSSGQGGYNEQFF; CDR3 DNA: TGTGCCAGCAGCTCGGGACAGGGCGGCTACAATGAGCAGTTCTTC
clone size: -; CDR3 length: 13; J gene: TRBJ1-4; D gene: TRBD1; V gene: TRBV2; CDR3 protein: CASMRTGIEKLFF; CDR3 DNA: TGTGCCAGCATGAGGACAGGGATTGAAAAACTGTTTTTT
clone size: -; CDR3 length: 14; J gene: TRBJ2-7; D gene: -; V gene: TRBV14; CDR3 protein: CASSLSDSSYEQYF; CDR3 DNA: TGTGCCAGCAGCCTTAGCGATAGCTCCTACGAGCAGTACTTC
clone size: -; CDR3 length: 16; J gene: TRBJ2-1; D gene: TRBD2; V gene: TRBV13; CDR3 protein: CASSLVSGGLVNEQFF; CDR3 DNA: TGTGCCAGCAGCTTAGTGTCGGGGGGACTCGTGAATGAGCAGTTCTTC
clone size: -; CDR3 length: 18; J gene: TRBJ2-1; D gene: TRBD2; V gene: TRBV7-3; CDR3 protein: CASSLSPPIAGVYNEQFF; CDR3 DNA: TGTGCCAGCAGCTTAAGTCCCCCTATAGCGGGAGTCTACAATGAGCAGTTCTTC
clone size: -; CDR3 length: 14; J gene: TRBJ2-7; D gene: -; V gene: TRBV28; CDR3 protein: CASSLPGETYEQYF; CDR3 DNA: TGTGCCAGCAGTTTACCCGGGGAGACCTACGAGCAGTACTTC
clone size: -; CDR3 length: 16; J gene: TRBJ2-2; D gene: TRBD2; V gene: TRBV19; CDR3 protein: CASSIGRGGATGELFF; CDR3 DNA: TGTGCCAGTAGTATAGGACGGGGGGGCGCCACCGGGGAGCTGTTTTTT
clone size: -; CDR3 length: 16; J gene: TRBJ1-2; D gene: -; V gene: TRBV28; CDR3 protein: CASSSQMDGGNYGYTF; CDR3 DNA: TGTGCCAGCAGTTCCCAAATGGACGGAGGAAACTATGGCTACACCTTC
clone size: -; CDR3 length: 14; J gene: TRBJ2-7; D gene: -; V gene: TRBV4-3; CDR3 protein: CASSQEQGTYEQYF; CDR3 DNA: TGCGCCAGCAGCCAAGAACAGGGCACCTACGAGCAGTACTTC
clone size: -; CDR3 length: 13; J gene: TRBJ2-1; D gene: TRBD2; V gene: TRBV2; CDR3 protein: CASSLLAGNEQFF; CDR3 DNA: TGTGCCAGCAGTCTTCTAGCGGGAAATGAGCAGTTCTTC
clone size: -; CDR3 length: 14; J gene: TRBJ2-7; D gene: TRBD1; V gene: TRBV5-6; CDR3 protein: CASSLRDRGYEQYF; CDR3 DNA: TGTGCCAGCAGCCTCCGGGACAGAGGATACGAGCAGTACTTC
clone size: -; CDR3 length: 13; J gene: TRBJ1-3; D gene: -; V gene: TRBV7-2; CDR3 protein: CASSFLEGNTIYF; CDR3 DNA: TGTGCCAGCAGCTTCTTGGAGGGAAACACCATATATTTT